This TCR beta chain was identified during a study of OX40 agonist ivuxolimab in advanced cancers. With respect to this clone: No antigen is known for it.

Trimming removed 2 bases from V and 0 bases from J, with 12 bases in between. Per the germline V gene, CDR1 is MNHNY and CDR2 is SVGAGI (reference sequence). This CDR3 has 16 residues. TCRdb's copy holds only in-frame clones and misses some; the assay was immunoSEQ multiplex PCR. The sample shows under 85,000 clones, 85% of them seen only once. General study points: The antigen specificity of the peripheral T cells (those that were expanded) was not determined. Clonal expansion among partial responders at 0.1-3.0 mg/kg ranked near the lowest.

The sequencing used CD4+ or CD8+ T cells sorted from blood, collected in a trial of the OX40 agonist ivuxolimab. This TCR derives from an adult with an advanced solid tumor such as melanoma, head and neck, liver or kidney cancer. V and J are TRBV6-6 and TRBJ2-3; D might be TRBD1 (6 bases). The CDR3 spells CASSYPKGQSTDTQYF. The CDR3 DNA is TGTGCCAGCAGTTACCCAAAAGGACAGAGCACAGATACGCAGTATTTT.